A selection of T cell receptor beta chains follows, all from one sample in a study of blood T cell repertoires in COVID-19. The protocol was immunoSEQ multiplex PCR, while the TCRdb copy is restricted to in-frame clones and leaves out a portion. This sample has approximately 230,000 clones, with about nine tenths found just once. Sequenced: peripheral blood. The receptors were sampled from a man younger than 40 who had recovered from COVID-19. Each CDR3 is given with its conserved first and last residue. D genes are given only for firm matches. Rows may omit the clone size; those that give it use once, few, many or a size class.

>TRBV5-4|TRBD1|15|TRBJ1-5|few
TGTGCCAGCAGCCCGGGACAGGGGGTCGATCAGCCCCAGCATTTT
CASSPGQGVDQPQHF
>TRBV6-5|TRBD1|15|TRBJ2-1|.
TGTGCCAGCAGTTACTCAGGGACAGCTTACAATGAGCAGTTCTTC
CASSYSGTAYNEQFF
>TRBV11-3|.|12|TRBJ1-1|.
TGTGCCAGCAGTAAAATGAACACTGAAGCTTTCTTT
CASSKMNTEAFF
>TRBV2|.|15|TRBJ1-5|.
TGTGCCAGCAGTGAAGCGGGGGGTGTCAATCAGCCCCAGCATTTT
CASSEAGGVNQPQHF
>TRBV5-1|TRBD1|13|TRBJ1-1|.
TGCGCCAGCAGCTCCTCCGGGACAGCTGAAGCTTTCTTT
CASSSSGTAEAFF
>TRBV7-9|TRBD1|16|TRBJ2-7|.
TGTGCCAGCAGCTTTGGGGTAACAGGGGGGAACTACGAGCAGTACTTC
CASSFGVTGGNYEQYF
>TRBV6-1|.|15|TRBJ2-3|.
TGTGCCAGCAGTGAACAGCGGGCATCCACAGATACGCAGTATTTT
CASSEQRASTDTQYF
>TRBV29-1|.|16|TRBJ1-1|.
TGCAGCGTTGGAGAGGGGAGCGTTCCAGGGGACACTGAAGCTTTCTTT
CSVGEGSVPGDTEAFF
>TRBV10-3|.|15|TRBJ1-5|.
TGTGCCATCAGTGAGTCGTCAGGGCGCAATCAGCCCCAGCATTTT
CAISESSGRNQPQHF
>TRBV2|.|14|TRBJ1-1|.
TGTGCCAGCAGGGTGACAGGATTGAACACTGAAGCTTTCTTT
CASRVTGLNTEAFF
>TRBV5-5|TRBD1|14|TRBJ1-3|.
TGTGCCAGCAGCTTGAGGACAGGGAGAAACACCATATATTTT
CASSLRTGRNTIYF
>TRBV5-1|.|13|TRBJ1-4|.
TGCGCCAGCACCAGGGGCATGGGTGAAAAACTGTTTTTT
CASTRGMGEKLFF
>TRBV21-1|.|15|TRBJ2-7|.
TGTGCCAGCAGCGCAACGGGGGACAGGCAGGACGAGCAGTACTTC
CASSATGDRQDEQYF
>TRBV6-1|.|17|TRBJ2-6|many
TGTGCCAGCAGTGTGGGGTTCGGGAACTCTGGGGCCAACGTCCTGACTTTC
CASSVGFGNSGANVLTF
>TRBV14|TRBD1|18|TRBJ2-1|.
TGTGCCAGCAGCCACACAGGGGGGAATCTGGGCTCCTACAATGAGCAGTTCTTC
CASSHTGGNLGSYNEQFF
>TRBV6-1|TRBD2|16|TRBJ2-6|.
TGTGCCAGCAGTGAGCGGGGGTTCGCTGGGGCCAACGTCCTGACTTTC
CASSERGFAGANVLTF
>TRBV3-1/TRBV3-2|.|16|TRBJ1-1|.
TGTGCCAGCAGCCAACATTCCCAGGTCCTGAACACTGAAGCTTTCTTT
CASSQHSQVLNTEAFF
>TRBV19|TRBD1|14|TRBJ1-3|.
TGTGCCAGTTGGGACAGGGGCTCTGGAAACACCATATATTTT
CASWDRGSGNTIYF
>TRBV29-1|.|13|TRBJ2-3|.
TGCAGCGGGCGACAGAAAAGCACAGATACGCAGTATTTT
CSGRQKSTDTQYF
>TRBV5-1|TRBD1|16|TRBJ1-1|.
TGCGCCAGCAGTTATGGAGGACAGGCCTCCTTCACTGAAGCTTTCTTT
CASSYGGQASFTEAFF
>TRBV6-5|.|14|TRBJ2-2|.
TGTGCCAGCAGCCAAGTTAGATTCACCGGGGAGCTGTTTTTT
CASSQVRFTGELFF
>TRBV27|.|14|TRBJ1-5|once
TGTGCCAGCAGTTCCGGGACTCGGGGTCAGCCCCAGCATTTT
CASSSGTRGQPQHF
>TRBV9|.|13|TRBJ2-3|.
TGTGCCAGCAGCGGGGCCCCCACAGATACGCAGTATTTT
CASSGAPTDTQYF
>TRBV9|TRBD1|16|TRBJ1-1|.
TGTGCCAGCAGCGTAGCGCCACAGGGGGCCGACACTGAAGCTTTCTTT
CASSVAPQGADTEAFF
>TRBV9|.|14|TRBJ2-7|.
TGTGCCAGCAGCGGATCCGGGACAGCGGGTGAGCAGTACTTC
CASSGSGTAGEQYF
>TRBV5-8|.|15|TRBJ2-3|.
TGTGCCAGCAACTTGATCGGACACAGCACAGATACGCAGTATTTT
CASNLIGHSTDTQYF
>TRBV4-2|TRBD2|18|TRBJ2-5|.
TGTGCCAGCAGCCAAGTAGGAGGAACTAGCGGGGCCCAAGAGACCCAGTACTTC
CASSQVGGTSGAQETQYF
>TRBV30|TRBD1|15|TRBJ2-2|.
TGTGCCTGGGTACAGGGGCGGAGGAACACCGGGGAGCTGTTTTTT
CAWVQGRRNTGELFF
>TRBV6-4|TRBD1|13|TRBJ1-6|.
TGTGCCAGCGGATTGACAGGGAATTCACCCCTCCACTTT
CASGLTGNSPLHF
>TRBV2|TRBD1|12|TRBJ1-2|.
TGTGCCAGCACCCAGGGGGGCGGGGGCTACACCTTC
CASTQGGGGYTF
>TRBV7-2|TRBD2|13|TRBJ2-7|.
TGTGCCAGCAGCCAGGGACTAGCGTCCGAGCAGTACTTC
CASSQGLASEQYF
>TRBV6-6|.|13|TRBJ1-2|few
TGTGCCAGCAGACAACACAGGGTGGAAGGCTACACCTTC
CASRQHRVEGYTF
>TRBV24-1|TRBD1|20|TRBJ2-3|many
TGTGCCACCAGTGATCGAGATGGGACAGGTTTGCCACCCCGCACAGATACGCAGTATTTT
CATSDRDGTGLPPRTDTQYF
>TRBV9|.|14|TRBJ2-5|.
TGTGCCAGCAGCAGGGGTGCGGACCAAGAGACCCAGTACTTC
CASSRGADQETQYF
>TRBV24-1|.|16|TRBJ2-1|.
TGTGCCACCAGTGGGTTGTTAGAGGGAAACCACAATGAGCAGTTCTTC
CATSGLLEGNHNEQFF
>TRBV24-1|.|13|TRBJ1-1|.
TGTGCCACCAGTGGTCAGGCTGACACTGAAGCTTTCTTT
CATSGQADTEAFF
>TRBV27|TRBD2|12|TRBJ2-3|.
TGTGCCAGCAGTCTTACTAGCGGTACGCAGTATTTT
CASSLTSGTQYF
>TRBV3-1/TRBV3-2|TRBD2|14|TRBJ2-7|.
TGTGCCAGCAGCCAAGGGACCGGGGGGGGCGAGCAGTACTTC
CASSQGTGGGEQYF
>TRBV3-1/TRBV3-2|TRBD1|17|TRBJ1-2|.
TGTGCCAGCAGCCAAGTATGGGGACAGGGTCGAGGCTATGGCTACACCTTC
CASSQVWGQGRGYGYTF
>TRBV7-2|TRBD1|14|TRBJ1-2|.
TGTGCCAGCAGCTTAGAACAGGGGGCGCGTGGCTACACCTTC
CASSLEQGARGYTF
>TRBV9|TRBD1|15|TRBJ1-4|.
TGTGCCAGCAGCGCGCTGGGACAGGGCAGGGAAAAACTGTTTTTT
CASSALGQGREKLFF
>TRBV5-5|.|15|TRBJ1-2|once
TGTGCCAGCAGCTTGGGAGGTCGTGGATACTATGGCTACACCTTC
CASSLGGRGYYGYTF
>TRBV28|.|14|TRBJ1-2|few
TGTGCCAGCAGTGCCCCCGGACAGAGCTATGGCTACACCTTC
CASSAPGQSYGYTF
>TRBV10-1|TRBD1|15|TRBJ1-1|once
TGCGCCAGCAGTGCCTCCGGGACAGAGAACACTGAAGCTTTCTTT
CASSASGTENTEAFF
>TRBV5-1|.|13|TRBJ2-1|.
TGCGCCAGCAGCTTATTAAGAGACAATGAGCAGTTCTTC
CASSLLRDNEQFF
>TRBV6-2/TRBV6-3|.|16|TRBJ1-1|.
TGTGCCAGCAGTTCCACAGGCGAATACCAGAACACTGAAGCTTTCTTT
CASSSTGEYQNTEAFF
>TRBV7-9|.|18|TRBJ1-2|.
TGTGCCAGCAGCACCAGGCCCTTGAGGGAGATAAGCGCCTACGGCTACACCTTC
CASSTRPLREISAYGYTF
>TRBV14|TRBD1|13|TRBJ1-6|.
TGTGCCAGCAGCCACGCAGGGGGGTCACCCCTCCACTTT
CASSHAGGSPLHF
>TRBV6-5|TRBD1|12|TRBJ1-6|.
TGTGCCAGCTGGACAGGGAATTCACCCCTCCACTTT
CASWTGNSPLHF
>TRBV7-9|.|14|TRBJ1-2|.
TGTGCCAGCAGCTTACCGGGAAGGTGGCGAGGCTACACCTTC
CASSLPGRWRGYTF